The clone carrying this T cell receptor beta chain has ten or more counts. Axillary draining lymph nodes of breast cancer patients supplied the node samples. TCRdb reanalysed the multiplex PCR reads using MiXCR and keeps one entry per CDR3 protein. The data contain around 100,000 distinct CDR3 sequences, less than 25% of them singletons. This specimen belongs to a study of breast tumors, draining lymph nodes, adjacent tissues. Germline-derived CDR1 and CDR2 are MNHNS and SASEGT. The CDR3 is 15 residues long. The trim removed 5 bases at V and 3 bases at J, leaving 4 bases unmatched. The clonotype was recovered from a female donor with breast cancer. Some clones in this sample may be carry-over from other donors' samples. The sequenced material came from axillary lymph node tissue. The chain recombines TRBV6-1 with TRBJ1-3, with 10 bases matching TRBD1. CDR3 DNA: TGTGCCAGCAGTAGACAGGGGGCGGGTGGAAACACCATATATTTT. Translating gives CASSRQGAGGNTIYF.